A single sample gave rise to the 15 T cell receptor beta chains below, sequenced in a study of radiotherapy plus CTLA-4 blockade in lung cancer. Data came from immunoSEQ multiplex PCR; TCRdb stores just in-frame clones and leaves some out. The sample carries 70,000 to 85,000 clones, nearly 75% recorded once. Here the sequenced sample was peripheral blood, taken from a patient treated with radiotherapy plus ipilimumab. These receptor sequences come from a human donor with non-small cell lung cancer whose response to radiotherapy plus ipilimumab could not be evaluated.

This chain links TRBV11-2 with TRBJ1-1, with 8 bases lining up with TRBD1. The CDR3 consists of 14 residues. Trimming at V came to 5 bases and at J to 3 bases, leaving 5 bases not matched to a gene. The germline V gene encodes CDR1 SGHAT and CDR2 FQNNGV. CDR3 amino acids: CASSRTGRDTEAFF. In DNA form, the CDR3 reads TGTGCCAGCAGCCGGACAGGGAGGGACACTGAAGCTTTCTTT.

The chain combines TRBV6-1 with TRBJ2-7; D perhaps matches TRBD1 (6 bases). Germline lookup yields CDR1 MNHNS and CDR2 SASEGT. Trimming pared 6 bases from V and 2 bases from J, leaving 14 bases between. The CDR3 is made up of 14 amino acids. The CDR3 DNA reads as TGTGCCAGCAGGCAAACAGGGCGTACCTACGAGCAGTACTTC. This translates into CASRQTGRTYEQYF.

This sequence joins TRBV4-1 and TRBJ1-2; D possibly corresponds to TRBD1 (5 bases). Trimming stripped 3 bases from V and 6 bases from J, with 14 bases between. Per germline, CDR1 MGHRA and CDR2 YSYEKL. This CDR3 region has 14 residues. The CDR3: CASSQTGPGNGYTF. The CDR3 DNA sequence: TGCGCCAGCAGCCAGACCGGGCCAGGGAATGGCTACACCTTC.

This sequence joins TRBV5-4 and TRBJ2-1; TRBD1 matches at 8 bases. The trim removed 4 bases at V and 1 base at J, leaving 4 bases unmatched. This CDR3 has 15 amino acids. The V gene's germline CDR1 is SGHNT and CDR2 YYREEE (reference sequence). The CDR3, as DNA: TGTGCCAGCAGCCCTGACAGGGGATCCTACAATGAGCAGTTCTTC. Translated, it gives CASSPDRGSYNEQFF.

This clone came up a few times. This chain links TRBV9 with TRBJ2-3; no clear D. From germline, CDR1 is SGDLS and CDR2 YYNGEE. The V end lost 0 bases, the J end lost 2 bases, and 7 bases lay between the germline ends. The CDR3 spans 14 residues. CDR3 protein: CASSVAALTDTQYF. The CDR3 nucleotides are TGTGCCAGCAGCGTAGCTGCGCTCACAGATACGCAGTATTTT.

The rearrangement links TRBV11-1 to TRBJ2-3; 8 bases are shared with TRBD1. V gave up 3 bases and J gave up 3 bases; unmatched junction bases: 5. This CDR3 contains 15 residues. Germline CDR1 reads SGHAT; CDR2 reads FQDESV (reference sequence). CDR3 in amino acids: CASSLRQGATDTQYF. In DNA form, the CDR3 reads TGTGCCAGCAGCTTGCGGCAGGGGGCGACAGATACGCAGTATTTT.

The genes are TRBV6-1 and TRBJ1-2; D gene ambiguous. Germline loops: CDR1 MNHNS, CDR2 SASEGT. There are 16 residues in the CDR3. Trimming pared 0 bases from V and 1 base from J, leaving 12 bases between. The CDR3 region has the DNA TGTGCCAGCAGTGAAGCGCTTTTTCGACTTAACTATGGCTACACCTTC. It yields the protein CASSEALFRLNYGYTF.

This clone was found a few times. The chain links TRBV19 to TRBJ1-1; no reliable D call. Per the germline V gene, CDR1 is LNHDA and CDR2 is SQIVND (reference sequence). Trimming pared 5 bases from V and 5 bases from J, leaving 15 bases between. The CDR3 sequence is 14 residues long. CDR3 protein: CASSPLRTSTEAFF. The CDR3 DNA reads TGTGCCAGTAGTCCTCTTAGGACTAGTACTGAAGCTTTCTTT.

The V call is TRBV7-9, the J call TRBJ1-1; 9 bases align to TRBD1. V dropped 4 bases and J dropped 0; count of bases not matched to a gene: 6. The germline CDR1 and CDR2 sequences are SEHNR and FQNEAQ (reference sequence). The CDR3 consists of 16 residues. CDR3 sequence: CASSSGTGNLNTEAFF. CDR3 nucleotide sequence: TGTGCCAGCAGCTCCGGGACAGGGAACTTGAACACTGAAGCTTTCTTT.

The gene calls are TRBV19 and TRBJ1-2; 8 bases agree with TRBD1. Germline loops: CDR1 LNHDA, CDR2 SQIVND (reference sequence). Trimming removed 5 bases from V and 3 bases from J; junction bases left unmatched: 8. The length of the CDR3 is 15 residues. For the CDR3, the DNA is TGTGCCAGTAGTGCCCAAACAGGGGGTGACTATGGCTACACCTTC. This codes for CASSAQTGGDYGYTF. Drawing the rest from reference TRBV19 and TRBJ1-2, the complete variable domain is DGGITQSPKYLFRKEGQNVTLSCEQNLNHDAMYWYRQDPGQGLRLIYYSQIVNDFQKGDIAEGYSVSREKKESFPLTVTSAQKNPTAFYLCASSAQTGGDYGYTFGSGTRLTVV.

This clone occurred a few times. The chain is built from TRBV7-2 and TRBJ1-6, with TRBD1 identical over 8 bases. Germline lookup yields CDR1 SGHTA and CDR2 FQGNSA. The CDR3 sequence is 15 residues long. The V segment lost 5 bases and the J segment 8 bases; nucleotides outside the gene matches: 8. The CDR3 sequence is CASSLKTGAYSPLHF. In DNA form, the CDR3 reads TGTGCCAGCAGCCTCAAGACAGGGGCCTATTCACCCCTCCACTTT. Based on the CDR3 plus reference TRBV7-2 and TRBJ1-6, the full variable domain is GAGVSQSPSNKVTEKGKDVELRCDPISGHTALYWYRQSLGQGLEFLIYFQGNSAPDKSGLPSDRFSAERTGGSVSTLTIQRTQQEDSAVYLCASSLKTGAYSPLHFGNGTRLTVT.

The chain carries TRBV5-5 and TRBJ2-7, with D tentatively TRBD1 (6 bases). With 2 bases removed from V and 3 bases from J, the gap between germline ends came to 12 bases. The germline gives CDR1 SGHKS, CDR2 YYEKEE (reference sequence). The CDR3 has 14 amino acids. This CDR3 is CASSLGTLSYEQYF. The CDR3 DNA reads as TGTGCCAGCAGCTTAGGGACACTAAGCTACGAGCAGTACTTC.

This chain links TRBV28 with TRBJ2-1, with 10 bases identical to TRBD2. This CDR3 spans 15 amino acids. Trimming took 6 bases from V and 5 from J; bases not matched to a gene: 7. CDR1 MDHEN and CDR2 SYDVKM come from the germline V gene. CDR3 sequence (DNA): TGTGCCAGCAGGCTAGCGGGGGAGATAAACAATGAGCAGTTCTTC. Translation: CASRLAGEINNEQFF.

This sequence joins TRBV9 and TRBJ1-4; the match to TRBD1 covers 8 bases. From germline, CDR1 is SGDLS and CDR2 YYNGEE. The CDR3 sequence is 15 residues long. Trimming took 0 bases from V and 6 from J; bases not matched to a gene: 4. The CDR3 nucleotides are TGTGCCAGCAGCGTAGGACAGGGGATTTATGAAAAACTGTTTTTT. It translates to CASSVGQGIYEKLFF.

The chain has TRBV9 and TRBJ1-2, with 7 bases aligning to TRBD1. Germline loops: CDR1 SGDLS, CDR2 YYNGEE. Trimming took 5 bases from V and 9 from J; bases not matched to a gene: 4. CDR3 size: 11 residues. CDR3 in amino acids: CASRTGFSYTF. The CDR3 DNA reads TGTGCCAGCAGGACAGGGTTCAGCTACACCTTC.